Presented here are 32 T cell receptor beta chains from one specimen sequenced in a study of neurological immune-mediated disorders. TCRdb used MiXCR to reprocess the 5' RACE reads, holding one entry per CDR3 protein. The repertoire holds roughly 65,000 distinct CDR3 sequences, with around 5% as singletons. Material for sequencing was PBMCs. These receptors all come from a human donor with multiple sclerosis. The donor label of this sample is uncertain.

At least ten counts were recorded for this clonotype. J is TRBJ2-4 and V is TRBV3-1; 8 bases agree with TRBD2. Trimming cost V 0 bases and J 0 bases; bases outside gene matches: 10. CDR3 length: 19 residues. CDR1 LGHDT and CDR2 YNNKEL come from the germline V gene (reference sequence). The chain's CDR3 is CASSQDRRRGLAAKNIQYF. CDR3 bases: TGTGCCAGCAGCCAAGATCGTCGAAGAGGACTAGCAGCCAAAAACATTCAGTACTTC.

This clonotype was counted many times. The chain carries TRBV24-1 and TRBJ2-2; D gene uncertain. From germline, CDR1 is KGHDR and CDR2 SFDVKD. Trimming shortened V by 0 bases and J by 12 bases, and 7 bases separated the two germline ends. The CDR3 sequence is 12 residues long. The CDR3 bases are TGTGCCACCAGTGATTTGAACGGAAAGCTGTTTTTT. Protein: CATSDLNGKLFF.

This clonotype has a count of ten or more. The V gene is TRBV10-3, the J gene TRBJ1-3; TRBD1 is a possible D gene (6 bases). Germline V gene lookup returns CDR1 ENHRY and CDR2 SYGVKD. V lost 10 bases, J lost 0 bases, and 19 bases lay in between. The CDR3 is 16 residues long. CDR3 sequence reads: CATVQTGPSSGNTIYF. CDR3 coding DNA: TGTGCCACCGTACAAACAGGGCCATCCTCTGGAAACACCATATATTTT.

This chain joins TRBV6-1 and TRBJ2-7; 8 bases are shared with TRBD1. V shed 0 bases and J 4 bases; nucleotides not matched to a gene: 2. This CDR3 has 14 residues. CDR1 and CDR2 from the germline V gene are MNHNS and SASEGT. The CDR3 region has the DNA TGTGCCAGCAGTGAAGCGGACAGGGCTTACGAGCAGTACTTC. Translation gives CASSEADRAYEQYF.

The sample holds many counts of this clonotype. The chain links TRBV5-1 to TRBJ2-1; 8 positions agree with TRBD1. CDR1 SGHRS and CDR2 YFSETQ come from the germline V gene. This CDR3 comprises 13 residues. With V trimmed by 0 bases and J by 8 bases, 1 base remained unmatched. The chain's CDR3 is CASSLGTGHEQFF. The DNA for the CDR3 is TGCGCCAGCAGCTTGGGGACAGGGCATGAGCAGTTCTTC.

This clonotype was recorded many times. The chain combines TRBV18 with TRBJ1-5; D not certain. The CDR3 has 15 amino acids. Trimming shortened V by 6 bases and J by 0 bases, and 12 bases separated the two germline ends. The V gene's germline CDR1 is KGHSH and CDR2 LQKENI. The CDR3 coding sequence is TGTGCCAGCTCCCCCGGGCAGCATAGCAATCAGCCCCAGCATTTT. Its translation: CASSPGQHSNQPQHF.

This clonotype was counted ten times or more. The V gene is TRBV2, the J gene TRBJ1-2; D might be TRBD1 (6 bases). The germline gives CDR1 SNHLY, CDR2 FYNNEI. The V end was cut by 8 bases, the J end by 5 bases, with 24 bases between. The CDR3 has 16 amino acids. The CDR3 protein is CASAVWWGARDYGYTF. The CDR3, as DNA: TGTGCCAGCGCAGTATGGTGGGGGGCAAGGGATTATGGCTACACCTTC.

At least ten counts were recorded for this clonotype. The gene calls are TRBV7-9 and TRBJ1-2; TRBD1 matches 9 bases. The CDR3 runs to 15 residues. The germline V gene has CDR1 SEHNR and CDR2 FQNEAQ (reference sequence). Losses at the gene ends were 5 bases for V and 5 bases for J; bases not matched to a gene: 9. CDR3 sequence: CASSPTGQGNYGYTF. CDR3 DNA sequence: TGTGCCAGCAGCCCTACGGGACAGGGTAATTATGGCTACACCTTC.

With regard to this clonotype: A clone one base away is much larger, so this may be a read error. This chain uses TRBV7-3 with TRBJ1-1; 7 nucleotides agree with TRBD1. CDR1 is SGHTA and CDR2 is FQGTGA in the germline V gene. The V segment lost 3 bases and the J segment 6 bases; nucleotides outside the gene matches: 13. This CDR3 is built from 16 residues. The DNA of the CDR3 is TGTGCCAGCAGCTTCGTAAACAGGGGAGAGGGGGCTGAAGCTTTCTTT. Encoded protein: CASSFVNRGEGAEAFF.

The sample holds many counts of this clonotype. As DNA, the CDR3 is TGTGCCACCAGTGCCCTGGGACGGGTGAACACTGAAGCTTTCTTT. Its translation is CATSALGRVNTEAFF. The chain uses TRBV24-1 and TRBJ1-1; D may be TRBD1 (5 bases). The germline gives CDR1 KGHDR, CDR2 SFDVKD. There are 15 residues in the CDR3. Trimming shortened V by 5 bases and J by 0 bases, and 12 bases separated the two germline ends.

The table lists this clonotype with many counts. The chain recombines TRBV5-1 with TRBJ1-1; D might be TRBD1 (6 bases). V was pared by 0 bases and J by 8 bases, with 14 bases between. The CDR3 has 14 amino acids. The germline CDR1 and CDR2 sequences are SGHRS and YFSETQ. The CDR3 DNA sequence: TGCGCCAGCAGCTTGGTAGGGGGTCGGGACGAAGCTTTCTTT. It is translated as CASSLVGGRDEAFF.

This clonotype was seen many times. The chain combines TRBV7-9 with TRBJ2-1; 11 bases map to TRBD1. The V segment lost 5 bases and the J segment 8 bases; nucleotides outside the gene matches: 8. This CDR3 has 15 residues. Germline V gene lookup returns CDR1 SEHNR and CDR2 FQNEAQ (reference sequence). CDR3 coding DNA: TGTGCCAGCAGCCGGGGATGGACAGGGGGCCATGAGCAGTTCTTC. Encoded protein: CASSRGWTGGHEQFF.

Details on this clonotype: One base away lies a much larger clone, so this may be a sequencing read error. The chain joins TRBV11-1 to TRBJ2-2; 8 positions agree with TRBD2. Germline V CDR1 and CDR2: SGHAT, FQDESV (reference sequence). The CDR3 has 15 amino acids. Written as DNA, the CDR3 is TGTGCCAACAGCTACCCACGGGGGGGCACCGGGGAGCTGTTTTTT. This sequence encodes CANSYPRGGTGELFF.

CDR3 coding DNA: TGTGCCAGCAGCTCCCCTCTTGAGTCGTTCAATGAGCAGTTCTTC. It yields the protein CASSSPLESFNEQFF. The rearrangement uses TRBV7-9 and TRBJ2-1, with D hard to call. Germline V gene lookup returns CDR1 SEHNR and CDR2 FQNEAQ (reference sequence). The CDR3 sequence is 15 residues long. The V and J ends lost 4 bases and 6 bases respectively, with 16 bases between them.

This clonotype was observed a few times. The chain is built from TRBV11-3 and TRBJ2-5, with 8 bases aligning to TRBD1. Germline lookup yields CDR1 SGHNT and CDR2 YENEEA. The CDR3 contains 13 residues. Trimming removed 5 bases from V and 5 bases from J; junction bases left unmatched: 4. The CDR3 sequence: CASSPDRGETQYF. In DNA form, the CDR3 reads TGTGCCAGCAGCCCCGACAGGGGTGAGACCCAGTACTTC.

This clonotype was detected many times. The V gene is TRBV5-1, the J gene TRBJ2-3; 15 positions match TRBD2. Germline-derived CDR1 and CDR2 are SGHRS and YFSETQ. With V trimmed by 2 bases and J by 5 bases, 3 bases remained unmatched. The CDR3 is 16 amino acids. CDR3 sequence (DNA): TGCGCCAGCAGCTTCGGGACTAGCGGGGGGATAGATACGCAGTATTTT. Translating it yields CASSFGTSGGIDTQYF. Looking up the rest from reference TRBV5-1 and TRBJ2-3 gives the full variable domain: KAGVTQTPRYLIKTRGQQVTLSCSPISGHRSVSWYQQTPGQGLQFLFEYFSETQRNKGNFPGRFSGRQFSNSRSEMNVSTLELGDSALYLCASSFGTSGGIDTQYFGPGTRLTVL.

The table lists this clonotype with many counts. This chain joins TRBV20-1 and TRBJ2-1; D is uncertain. The germline V gene encodes CDR1 DFQATT and CDR2 SNEGSKA (reference sequence). This CDR3 is 12 amino acids long. The germline V and J ends were trimmed by 0 bases and 8 bases, with 8 bases remaining between them. This chain's CDR3 is CSAREASDEQFF. The CDR3 DNA reads as TGCAGTGCTAGAGAGGCTTCAGATGAGCAGTTCTTC.

V and J are TRBV18 and TRBJ1-2; no clear D. The germline V gene has CDR1 KGHSH and CDR2 LQKENI. The CDR3 covers 13 residues. The V end lost 6 bases, the J end lost 2 bases, and 10 bases lay between the germline ends. The CDR3 DNA sequence: TGTGCCAGCTCGCGAGACTACAACTATGGCTACACCTTC. Protein: CASSRDYNYGYTF.

This clonotype was observed at least ten times. This rearrangement joins TRBV5-1 to TRBJ1-4, with 7 nucleotides matching TRBD1. Germline V CDR1 and CDR2: SGHRS, YFSETQ. V was pared by 0 bases and J by 6 bases, with 5 bases of the junction left unmatched. The CDR3 is 15 residues long. The DNA of the CDR3 is TGCGCCAGCAGCTTGGCCGAGGGACAGTATGAAAAACTGTTTTTT. Amino acids: CASSLAEGQYEKLFF.

In this sample, this clonotype turned up a few times. The chain couples TRBV20-1 to TRBJ2-7; 12 nucleotides agree with TRBD2. V was pared by 6 bases and J by 6 bases, with 6 bases of the junction left unmatched. CDR1 and CDR2 (germline): DFQATT, SNEGSKA (reference sequence). The CDR3 covers 13 residues. As DNA, the CDR3 is TGCAGTGCCAATGGACTAGCGGGGACCGAGCAGTACTTC. Amino acid sequence: CSANGLAGTEQYF.

Only one count was recorded for this clonotype. This chain uses TRBV18 with TRBJ2-7; the D call may be TRBD1 or TRBD2 (5 bases each). The CDR3 sequence is 15 residues long. Germline CDR1 and CDR2: KGHSH and LQKENI. V lost 2 bases to trimming and J lost 4 bases, with 15 bases between them. The CDR3 DNA reads TGTGCCAGCTCACCAAGTGGGGGTTCCCGGTACGAGCAGTACTTC. Encoded protein: CASSPSGGSRYEQYF.

This clonotype showed up just a few times. This chain links TRBV5-1 with TRBJ2-1, with D perhaps matching TRBD2 (6 bases). Germline lookup yields CDR1 SGHRS and CDR2 YFSETQ. The CDR3 covers 14 residues. The V and J ends lost 3 bases and 6 bases respectively, with 13 bases between them. CDR3 loop: CASSWIGGSNEQFF. CDR3 coding DNA: TGCGCCAGCAGCTGGATTGGAGGGAGCAATGAGCAGTTCTTC.

This clonotype was seen ten or more times. The J gene is TRBJ1-2, the V gene TRBV3-1; D is ambiguous. The CDR3 covers 13 residues. Germline lookup yields CDR1 LGHDT and CDR2 YNNKEL (reference sequence). Trimming stripped 3 bases from V and 4 bases from J, with 9 bases between. CDR3 in amino acids: CASSQGEIYGYTF. The CDR3 coding sequence is TGTGCCAGCAGCCAGGGAGAGATCTATGGCTACACCTTC. Together with reference TRBV3-1 and TRBJ1-2, the CDR3 gives the full variable domain: DTAVSQTPKYLVTQMGNDKSIKCEQNLGHDTMYWYKQDSKKFLKIMFSYNNKELIINETVPNRFSPKSPDKAHLNLHINSLELGDSAVYFCASSQGEIYGYTFGSGTRLTVV.

In this sample, this clonotype turned up many times. The V gene is TRBV4-1, the J gene TRBJ1-2, with D possibly TRBD1 on 6 matching bases. CDR3 length: 17 residues. V dropped 2 bases and J dropped 0 bases, with 16 bases sitting between them. The germline V gene has CDR1 MGHRA and CDR2 YSYEKL. The CDR3 protein is CASSQFPGADPNYGYTF. In nucleotides, the CDR3 is TGCGCCAGCAGCCAATTCCCAGGGGCCGATCCTAACTATGGCTACACCTTC.

This clonotype was observed at least ten times. V and J are TRBV5-5 and TRBJ2-1, with no clear D. The CDR3 length is 15 residues. Trimming removed 4 bases from V and 3 bases from J, with 14 bases in between. Germline-derived CDR1 and CDR2 are SGHKS and YYEKEE (reference sequence). The CDR3: CASSPTRRLYNEQFF. In nucleotides, the CDR3 is TGTGCCAGCAGCCCGACCCGACGGCTCTACAATGAGCAGTTCTTC.

This clonotype was seen repeatedly, ten times or more. The J gene is TRBJ2-3, the V gene TRBV2; tentative D call: TRBD1 (6 bases). In germline, CDR1 is SNHLY, CDR2 FYNNEI. The CDR3 totals 13 residues. The ends were cut back, 6 bases at V and 6 bases at J, with 13 bases in the middle. CDR3 residues: CASSPTGPDTQYF. CDR3 in DNA: TGTGCCAGCAGCCCCACAGGGCCCGATACGCAGTATTTT.

This clonotype was seen at least ten times. CDR3 bases: TGTGCCAGCAGCTGGGACTTTAACACCGGGGAGCTGTTTTTT. Protein sequence: CASSWDFNTGELFF. The V call is TRBV7-2, the J call TRBJ2-2, with D maybe TRBD2 (6 bases). Trimming stripped 4 bases from V and 2 bases from J, with 8 bases between. Germline lookup yields CDR1 SGHTA and CDR2 FQGNSA. This CDR3 contains 14 residues.

The chain uses TRBV7-9 and TRBJ2-7, with 9 nucleotides matching TRBD2. This CDR3 region has 14 residues. V trimming: 6 bases; J trimming: 5 bases; junction bases outside the gene matches: 8. Germline CDR1 reads SEHNR; CDR2 reads FQNEAQ (reference sequence). CDR3 bases: TGTGCCAGCAGACCGGGACTAGCTAACAACGAGCAGTACTTC. Amino acid sequence: CASRPGLANNEQYF.

This clonotype is classed as medium-sized. V gene TRBV20-1 combines with J gene TRBJ2-1; 15 bases agree with TRBD2. V lost 6 bases and J lost 9; bases outside the gene matches: 6. CDR1 is DFQATT and CDR2 is SNEGSKA in the germline V gene (reference sequence). The CDR3 consists of 14 residues. The CDR3 loop reads CSARTSGGVVEQFF. The DNA of the CDR3 is TGCAGTGCGAGGACTAGCGGGGGGGTGGTTGAGCAGTTCTTC.

This clonotype was counted ten times or more. This chain links TRBV20-1 with TRBJ2-3; D tentatively reads TRBD1 or TRBD2 (5 bases each). Trimming cost V 2 bases and J 3 bases, with 15 bases left between them. The germline V gene encodes CDR1 DFQATT and CDR2 SNEGSKA (reference sequence). The CDR3 totals 15 residues. The CDR3, as DNA: TGCAGTGCTAGAAACCCCGGGGCAAAGACAGATACGCAGTATTTT. Translation gives CSARNPGAKTDTQYF.

This clonotype came up many times. This sequence joins TRBV5-1 and TRBJ2-5; 8 nucleotides agree with TRBD2. V was pared by 2 bases and J by 1 base, with 4 bases of the junction left unmatched. CDR1 is SGHRS and CDR2 is YFSETQ in the germline V gene. This CDR3 contains 15 residues. In nucleotides, the CDR3 is TGCGCCAGCAGCTTCGGGGGGGAGCTCCAAGAGACCCAGTACTTC. Its protein product is CASSFGGELQETQYF.

The genes are TRBV7-2 and TRBJ1-6; TRBD1 matches at 8 bases. Looked up from germline, CDR1 is SGHTA and CDR2 is FQGNSA. The CDR3 has 16 amino acids. V was pared by 5 bases and J by 10 bases, with 13 bases of the junction left unmatched. CDR3 in amino acids: CASSPDRVEVYSPLHF. The CDR3 DNA reads as TGTGCCAGCAGCCCGGACAGGGTGGAAGTTTACTCACCCCTCCACTTT.